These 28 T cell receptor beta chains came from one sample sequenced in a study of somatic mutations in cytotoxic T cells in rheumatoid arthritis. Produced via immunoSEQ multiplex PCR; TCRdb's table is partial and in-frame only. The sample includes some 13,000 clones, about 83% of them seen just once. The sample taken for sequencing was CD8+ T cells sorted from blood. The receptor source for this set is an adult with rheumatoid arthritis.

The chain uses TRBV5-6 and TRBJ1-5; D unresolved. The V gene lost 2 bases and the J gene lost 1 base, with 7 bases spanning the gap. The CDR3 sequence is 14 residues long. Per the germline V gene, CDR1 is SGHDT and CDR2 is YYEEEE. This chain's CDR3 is CASSFAGSNQPQHF. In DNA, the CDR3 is TGTGCCAGCAGCTTCGCAGGCAGCAATCAGCCCCAGCATTTT. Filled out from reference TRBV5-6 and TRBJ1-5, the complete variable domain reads DAGVTQSPTHLIKTRGQQVTLRCSPKSGHDTVSWYQQALGQGPQFIFQYYEEEERQRGNFPDRFSGHQFPNYSSELNVNALLLGDSALYLCASSFAGSNQPQHFGDGTRLSIL.

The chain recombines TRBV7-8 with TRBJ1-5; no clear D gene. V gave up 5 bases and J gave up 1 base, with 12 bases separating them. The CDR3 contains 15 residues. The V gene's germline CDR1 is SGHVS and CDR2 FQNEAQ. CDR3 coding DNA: TGTGCCAGCAGCCCATCACGGAACAGCAATCAGCCCCAGCATTTT. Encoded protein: CASSPSRNSNQPQHF.

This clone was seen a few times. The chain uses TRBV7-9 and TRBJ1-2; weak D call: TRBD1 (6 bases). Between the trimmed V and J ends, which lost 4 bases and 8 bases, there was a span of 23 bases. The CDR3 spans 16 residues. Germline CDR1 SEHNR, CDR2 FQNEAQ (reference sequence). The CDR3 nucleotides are TGTGCCAGCAGCTCCACGGTGAACACAGGGACGGAGGGCTACACCTTC. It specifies CASSSTVNTGTEGYTF.

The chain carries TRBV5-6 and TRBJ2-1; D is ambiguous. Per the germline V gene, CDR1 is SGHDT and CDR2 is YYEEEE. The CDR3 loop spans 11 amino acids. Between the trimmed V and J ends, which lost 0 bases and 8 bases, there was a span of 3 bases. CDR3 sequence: CASSLVDEQFF. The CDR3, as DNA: TGTGCCAGCAGCTTGGTGGATGAGCAGTTCTTC.

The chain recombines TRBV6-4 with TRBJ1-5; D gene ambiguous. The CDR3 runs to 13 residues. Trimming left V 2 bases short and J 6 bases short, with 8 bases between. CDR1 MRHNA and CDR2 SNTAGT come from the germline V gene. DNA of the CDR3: TGTGCCAGCAGTGACGGTCCGACTCAGCCCCAGCATTTT. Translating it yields CASSDGPTQPQHF.

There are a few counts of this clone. The CDR3 bases are TGTGCCAGCAGTCCGGGACTAGCGGGAGATACAGGGGCCAACGTCCTGACTTTC. Residues: CASSPGLAGDTGANVLTF. The chain uses TRBV28 and TRBJ2-6; 14 bases are a match to TRBD2. V dropped 5 bases and J dropped 4; count of bases not matched to a gene: 7. This CDR3 region has 18 residues. The germline V gene encodes CDR1 MDHEN and CDR2 SYDVKM.

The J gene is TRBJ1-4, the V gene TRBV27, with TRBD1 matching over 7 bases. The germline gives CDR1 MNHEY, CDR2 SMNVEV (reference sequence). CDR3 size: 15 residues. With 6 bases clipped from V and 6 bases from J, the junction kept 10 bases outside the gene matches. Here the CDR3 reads CASRAHRGGDEKLFF. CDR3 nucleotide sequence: TGTGCCAGCAGGGCCCACAGGGGCGGAGATGAAAAACTGTTTTTT.

The CDR3 is CSVDTSGANNEQFF. The CDR3 coding sequence is TGCAGCGTCGATACTAGCGGAGCTAACAATGAGCAGTTCTTC. The genes are TRBV29-1 and TRBJ2-1, with 8 bases that match TRBD2. The trim removed 6 bases at V and 5 bases at J, leaving 9 bases unmatched. Germline V CDR1 and CDR2: SQVTM, ANQGSEA. CDR3 length: 14 residues.

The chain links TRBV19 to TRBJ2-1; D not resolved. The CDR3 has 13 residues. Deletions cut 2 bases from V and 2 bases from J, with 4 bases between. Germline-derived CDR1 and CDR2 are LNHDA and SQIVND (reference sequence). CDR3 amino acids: CASSITTYNEQFF. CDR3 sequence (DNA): TGTGCCAGTAGTATAACAACCTACAATGAGCAGTTCTTC.

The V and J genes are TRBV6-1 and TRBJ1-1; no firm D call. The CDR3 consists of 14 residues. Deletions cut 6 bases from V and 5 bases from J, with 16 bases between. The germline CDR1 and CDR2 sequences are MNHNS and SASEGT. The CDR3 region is CASRGSYSGTEAFF. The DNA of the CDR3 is TGTGCCAGCAGGGGGTCCTACAGCGGGACTGAAGCTTTCTTT.

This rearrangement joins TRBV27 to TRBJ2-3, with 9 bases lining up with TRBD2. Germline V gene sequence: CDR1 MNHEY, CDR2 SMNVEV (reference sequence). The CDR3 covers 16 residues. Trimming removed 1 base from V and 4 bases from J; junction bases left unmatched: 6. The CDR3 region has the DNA TGTGCCAGCAGTTTATTGCGGGAGGGCGGTGCAGATACGCAGTATTTT. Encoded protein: CASSLLREGGADTQYF.

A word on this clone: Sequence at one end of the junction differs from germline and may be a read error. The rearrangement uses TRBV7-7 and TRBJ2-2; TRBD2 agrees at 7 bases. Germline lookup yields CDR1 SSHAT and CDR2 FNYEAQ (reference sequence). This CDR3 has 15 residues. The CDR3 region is CASSLEGLAAGELFF. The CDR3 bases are TGTGCTAGCAGCTTAGAGGGTCTAGCGGCCGGGGAGCTGTTTTTT. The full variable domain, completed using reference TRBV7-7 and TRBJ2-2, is GAGVSQSPRYKVTKRGQDVTLRCDPISSHATLYWYQQALGQGPEFLTYFNYEAQPDKSGLPSDRFSAERPEGSISTLTIQRTEQRDSAMYRCASSLEGLAAGELFFGEGSRLTVL.

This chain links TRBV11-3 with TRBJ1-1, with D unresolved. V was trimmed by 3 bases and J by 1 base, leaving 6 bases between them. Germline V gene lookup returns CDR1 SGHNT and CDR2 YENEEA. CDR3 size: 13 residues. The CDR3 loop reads CASSFQKNTEAFF. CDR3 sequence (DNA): TGTGCCAGCAGCTTCCAGAAGAACACTGAAGCTTTCTTT.

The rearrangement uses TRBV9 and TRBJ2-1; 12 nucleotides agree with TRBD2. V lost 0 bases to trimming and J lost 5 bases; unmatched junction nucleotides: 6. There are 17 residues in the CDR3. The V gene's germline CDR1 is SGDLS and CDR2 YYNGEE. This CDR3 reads CASSVGPTSGSNNEQFF. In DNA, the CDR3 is TGTGCCAGCAGCGTAGGGCCGACTAGCGGGAGCAACAATGAGCAGTTCTTC.

The DNA for the CDR3 is TGTGCCAGCAGCAAAGAAAAGGACGGGACCTATGGCTACACCTTC. Protein product: CASSKEKDGTYGYTF. The chain is built from TRBV21-1 and TRBJ1-2. TRBV21-1 is assigned pseudogene status. The length of the CDR3 is 15 residues.

The CDR3 nucleotides read TGTGCCAGCAGCCCTCATCCGGGACTAGCGGGGGTCTCCTACGAGCAGTACTTC. Translating it yields CASSPHPGLAGVSYEQYF. The V and J genes are TRBV9 and TRBJ2-7; 14 bases agree with TRBD2. CDR1 SGDLS and CDR2 YYNGEE come from the germline V gene. The CDR3 is 18 amino acids. The V gene end was trimmed by 4 bases and the J gene end by 0 bases; junction bases not matched to a gene: 9.

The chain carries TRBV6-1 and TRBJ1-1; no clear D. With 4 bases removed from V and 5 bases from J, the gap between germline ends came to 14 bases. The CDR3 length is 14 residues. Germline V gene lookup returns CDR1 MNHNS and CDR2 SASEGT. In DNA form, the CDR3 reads TGTGCCAGCAGTGCCTTCGTAGGGAGTACTGAAGCTTTCTTT. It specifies CASSAFVGSTEAFF.

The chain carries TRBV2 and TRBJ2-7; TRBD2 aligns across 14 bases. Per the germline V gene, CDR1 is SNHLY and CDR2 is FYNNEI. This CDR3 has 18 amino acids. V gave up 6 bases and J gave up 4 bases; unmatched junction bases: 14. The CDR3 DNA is TGTGCCAGCAGCCGCACCTCCGGGACTAGCGGGAGAGATTACGAGCAGTACTTC. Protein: CASSRTSGTSGRDYEQYF.

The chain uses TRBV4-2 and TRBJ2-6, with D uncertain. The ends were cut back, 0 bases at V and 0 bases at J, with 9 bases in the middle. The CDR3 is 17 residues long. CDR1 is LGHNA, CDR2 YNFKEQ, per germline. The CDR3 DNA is TGTGCCAGCAGCCAAGAGACGCAGGTCTCTGGGGCCAACGTCCTGACTTTC. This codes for CASSQETQVSGANVLTF.

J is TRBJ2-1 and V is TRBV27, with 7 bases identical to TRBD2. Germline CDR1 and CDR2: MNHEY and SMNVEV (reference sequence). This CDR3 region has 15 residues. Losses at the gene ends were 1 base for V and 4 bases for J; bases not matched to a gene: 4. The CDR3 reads CASSLLPAGYNEQFF. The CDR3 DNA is TGTGCCAGCAGTTTATTGCCAGCGGGGTACAATGAGCAGTTCTTC.

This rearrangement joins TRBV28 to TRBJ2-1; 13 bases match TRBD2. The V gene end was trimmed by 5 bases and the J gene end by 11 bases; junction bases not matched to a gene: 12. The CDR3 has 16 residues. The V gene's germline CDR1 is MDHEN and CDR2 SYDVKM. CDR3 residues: CASSPRTSGSRLKQFF. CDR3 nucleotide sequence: TGTGCCAGCAGTCCGAGGACTAGCGGGAGTCGGCTAAAGCAGTTCTTC.

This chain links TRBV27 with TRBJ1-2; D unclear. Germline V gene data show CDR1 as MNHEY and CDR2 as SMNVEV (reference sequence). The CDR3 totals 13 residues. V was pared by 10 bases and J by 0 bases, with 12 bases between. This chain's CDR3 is CATAPGTNYGYTF. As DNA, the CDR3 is TGTGCCACAGCCCCCGGAACTAACTATGGCTACACCTTC.

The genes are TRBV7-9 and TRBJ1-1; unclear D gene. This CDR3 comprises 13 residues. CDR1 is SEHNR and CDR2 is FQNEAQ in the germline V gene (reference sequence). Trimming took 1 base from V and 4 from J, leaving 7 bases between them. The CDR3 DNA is TGTGCCAGCAGCTTAGATTCGGTCACTGAAGCTTTCTTT. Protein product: CASSLDSVTEAFF. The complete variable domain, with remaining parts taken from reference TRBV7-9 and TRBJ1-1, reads DTGVSQNPRHKITKRGQNVTFRCDPISEHNRLYWYRQTLGQGPEFLTYFQNEAQLEKSRLLSDRFSAERPKGSFSTLEIQRTEQGDSAMYLCASSLDSVTEAFFGQGTRLTVV.

The CDR3 nucleotides read TGCGCCAGCAGCCAAGTGGATGCTATCACAGATACGCAGTATTTT. Its translation: CASSQVDAITDTQYF. The genes are TRBV4-1 and TRBJ2-3; D is unresolved. This CDR3 has 15 amino acids. V was cut by 1 base and J by 2 bases, with 10 bases left in between. Germline V gene lookup returns CDR1 MGHRA and CDR2 YSYEKL.

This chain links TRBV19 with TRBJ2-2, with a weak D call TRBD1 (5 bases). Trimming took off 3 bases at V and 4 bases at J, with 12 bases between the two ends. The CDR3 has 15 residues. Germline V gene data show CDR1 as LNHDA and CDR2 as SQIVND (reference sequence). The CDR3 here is CASSISDTRTGELFF. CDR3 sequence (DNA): TGTGCCAGTAGTATCTCGGACACCCGCACCGGGGAGCTGTTTTTT.

Here the CDR3 reads CAWSSGRDYYYNEQFF. The CDR3 DNA sequence: TGTGCCTGGAGTAGCGGGAGGGATTACTACTACAATGAGCAGTTCTTC. V gene TRBV30 combines with J gene TRBJ2-1; 10 bases fit TRBD2. Germline values: CDR1 GTSNPN, CDR2 SVGIG (reference sequence). CDR3 size: 16 residues. J was trimmed by 3 bases and V by 2 bases; bases with no gene match: 7.

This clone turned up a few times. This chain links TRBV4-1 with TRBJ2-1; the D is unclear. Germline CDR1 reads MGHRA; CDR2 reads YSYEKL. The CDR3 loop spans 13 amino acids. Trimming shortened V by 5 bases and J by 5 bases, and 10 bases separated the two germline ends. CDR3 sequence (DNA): TGCGCCAGCAGCTTGGCTGCTAACAATGAGCAGTTCTTC. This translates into CASSLAANNEQFF.

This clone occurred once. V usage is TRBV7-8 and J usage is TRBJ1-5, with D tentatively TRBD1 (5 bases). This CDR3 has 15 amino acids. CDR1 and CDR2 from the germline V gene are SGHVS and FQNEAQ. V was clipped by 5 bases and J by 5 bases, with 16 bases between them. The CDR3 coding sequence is TGTGCCAGCAGCCCATCGAGGCGAGGGGATCAGCCCCAGCATTTT. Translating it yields CASSPSRRGDQPQHF.